The clone carrying this T cell receptor beta chain was seen more than once but under ten times. Its specificity is not known. This CDR3 has 16 residues. Looked up from germline, CDR1 is LNHDA and CDR2 is SQIVND (reference sequence). Unmatched junction bases numbered 3, after V lost 0 bases and J lost 2 bases. This PCR relied on a set of 60 Vbeta primers and 13 Jbeta primers. Clones were read by immunoSEQ multiplex PCR, and TCRdb kept only the in-frame ones, dropping some. Of over 65,000 clones detected, roughly four fifths appear once; the ten largest clones hold approximately 7.8%. This entry belongs to a study of cytomegalovirus exposure and HLA in healthy donors. General study results and limits: According to the study, roughly 160 TCR beta chains were cytomegalovirus-associated.

The receptor's source is a woman aged 30 to 39 in good health and CMV-seropositive. Sequencing input: PBMCs. This chain uses TRBV19 with TRBJ2-1, with TRBD1 matching 8 bases. CDR3 amino acids: CASSIDGTGAYNEQFF. In nucleotides, the CDR3 is TGTGCCAGTAGTATAGATGGGACAGGTGCCTACAATGAGCAGTTCTTC.